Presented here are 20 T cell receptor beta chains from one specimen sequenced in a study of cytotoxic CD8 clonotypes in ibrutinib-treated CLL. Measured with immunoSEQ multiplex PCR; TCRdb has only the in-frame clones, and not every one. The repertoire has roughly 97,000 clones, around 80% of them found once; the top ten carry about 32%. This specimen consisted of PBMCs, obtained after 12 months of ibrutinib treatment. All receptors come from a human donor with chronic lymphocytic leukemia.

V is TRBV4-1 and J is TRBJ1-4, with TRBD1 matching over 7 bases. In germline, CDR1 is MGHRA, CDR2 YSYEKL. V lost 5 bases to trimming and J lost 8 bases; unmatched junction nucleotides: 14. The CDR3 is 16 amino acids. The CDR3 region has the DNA TGCGCCAGCAGCTCCCCCGACAGGCAGGGGGACGAAAAACTGTTTTTT. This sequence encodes CASSSPDRQGDEKLFF.

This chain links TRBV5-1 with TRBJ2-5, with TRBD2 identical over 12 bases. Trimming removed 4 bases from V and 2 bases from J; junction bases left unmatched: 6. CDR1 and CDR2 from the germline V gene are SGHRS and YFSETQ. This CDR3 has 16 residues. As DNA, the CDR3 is TGCGCCAGCAGCATTGGACTAGCGGGGATACAAGAGACCCAGTACTTC. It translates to CASSIGLAGIQETQYF.

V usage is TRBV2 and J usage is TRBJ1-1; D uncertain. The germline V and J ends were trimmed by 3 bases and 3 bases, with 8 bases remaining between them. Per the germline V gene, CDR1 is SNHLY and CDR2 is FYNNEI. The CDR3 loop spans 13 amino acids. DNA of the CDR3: TGTGCCAGCAGTGAGGGCAGACACACTGAAGCTTTCTTT. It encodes CASSEGRHTEAFF.

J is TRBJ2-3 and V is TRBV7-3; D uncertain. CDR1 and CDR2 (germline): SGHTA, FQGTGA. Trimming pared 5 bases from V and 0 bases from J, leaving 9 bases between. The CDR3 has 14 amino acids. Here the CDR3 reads CASSPTGSTDTQYF. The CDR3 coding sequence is TGTGCCAGCAGCCCTACCGGAAGCACAGATACGCAGTATTTT. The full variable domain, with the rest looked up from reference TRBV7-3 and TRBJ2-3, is GAGVSQTPSNKVTEKGKYVELRCDPISGHTALYWYRQSLGQGPEFLIYFQGTGAADDSGLPNDRFFAVRPEGSVSTLKIQRTERGDSAVYLCASSPTGSTDTQYFGPGTRLTVL.

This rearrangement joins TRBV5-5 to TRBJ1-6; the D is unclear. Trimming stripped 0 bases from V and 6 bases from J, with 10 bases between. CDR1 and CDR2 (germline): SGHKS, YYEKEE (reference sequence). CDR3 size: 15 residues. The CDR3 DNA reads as TGTGCCAGCAGCTTGGGGGATTCGGCTAATTCACCCCTCCACTTT. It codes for CASSLGDSANSPLHF.

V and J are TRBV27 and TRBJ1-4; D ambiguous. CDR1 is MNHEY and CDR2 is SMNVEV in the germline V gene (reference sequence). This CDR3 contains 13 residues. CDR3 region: CATARATNEKLFF. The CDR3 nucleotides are TGTGCTACAGCACGAGCAACTAATGAAAAACTGTTTTTT.

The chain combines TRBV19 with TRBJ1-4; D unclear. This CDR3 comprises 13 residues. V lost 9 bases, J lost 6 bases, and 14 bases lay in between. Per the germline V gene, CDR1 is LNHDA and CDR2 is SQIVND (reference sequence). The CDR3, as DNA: TGTGCCAGACACCATCCTGGGGATGAAAAACTGTTTTTT. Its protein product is CARHHPGDEKLFF.

CDR3 sequence (DNA): TGCAGCGAGGCCCGACAGGGGAAAAACATTCAGTACTTC. It yields the protein CSEARQGKNIQYF. The gene calls are TRBV29-1 and TRBJ2-4; the match to TRBD1 covers 8 bases. The germline V gene has CDR1 SQVTM and CDR2 ANQGSEA. V shed 7 bases, J shed 4 bases, and the junction held 6 bases outside the gene matches. The CDR3 covers 13 residues.

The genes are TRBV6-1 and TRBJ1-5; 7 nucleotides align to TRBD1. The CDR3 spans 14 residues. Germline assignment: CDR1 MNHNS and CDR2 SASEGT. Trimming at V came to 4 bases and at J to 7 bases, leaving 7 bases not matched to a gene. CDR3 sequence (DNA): TGTGCCAGCAGTGGACAGGGACGAGGCCAGCCCCAGCATTTT. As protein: CASSGQGRGQPQHF.

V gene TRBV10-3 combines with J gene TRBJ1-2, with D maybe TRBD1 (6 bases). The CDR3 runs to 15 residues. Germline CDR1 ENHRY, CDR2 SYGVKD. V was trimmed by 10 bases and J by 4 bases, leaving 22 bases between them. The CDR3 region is CATQAEQGFSYGYTF. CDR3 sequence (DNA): TGTGCCACCCAAGCCGAACAGGGTTTCTCCTATGGCTACACCTTC.

The CDR3 DNA sequence: TGTGCCAGCAGACTGACAGGGGCAAGCAATCAGCCCCAGCATTTT. Its translation is CASRLTGASNQPQHF. This chain uses TRBV6-6 with TRBJ1-5, with 8 bases matching TRBD1. The germline V gene has CDR1 MNHNY and CDR2 SVGAGI (reference sequence). V shed 6 bases and J 1 base; nucleotides not matched to a gene: 5. There are 15 residues in the CDR3.

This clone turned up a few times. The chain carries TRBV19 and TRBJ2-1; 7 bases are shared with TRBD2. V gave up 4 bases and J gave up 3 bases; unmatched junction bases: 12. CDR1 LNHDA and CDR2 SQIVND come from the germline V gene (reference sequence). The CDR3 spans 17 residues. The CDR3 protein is CASSSLRAGEDYNEQFF. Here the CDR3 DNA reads TGTGCCAGTAGTAGCTTGAGGGCGGGGGAGGACTACAATGAGCAGTTCTTC. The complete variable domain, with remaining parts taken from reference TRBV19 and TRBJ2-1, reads DGGITQSPKYLFRKEGQNVTLSCEQNLNHDAMYWYRQDPGQGLRLIYYSQIVNDFQKGDIAEGYSVSREKKESFPLTVTSAQKNPTAFYLCASSSLRAGEDYNEQFFGPGTRLTVL.

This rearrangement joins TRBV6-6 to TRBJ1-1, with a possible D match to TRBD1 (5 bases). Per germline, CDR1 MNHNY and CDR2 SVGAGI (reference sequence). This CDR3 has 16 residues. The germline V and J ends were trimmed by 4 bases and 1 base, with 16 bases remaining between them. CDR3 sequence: CASSFQTQGRNTEAFF. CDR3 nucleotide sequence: TGTGCCAGCAGTTTCCAAACCCAGGGACGGAACACTGAAGCTTTCTTT.

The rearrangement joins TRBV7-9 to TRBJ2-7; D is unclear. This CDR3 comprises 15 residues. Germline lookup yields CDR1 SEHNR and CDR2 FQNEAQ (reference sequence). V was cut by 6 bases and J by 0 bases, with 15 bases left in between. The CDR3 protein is CASSPDVILSYEQYF. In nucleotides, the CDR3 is TGTGCCAGCAGTCCTGACGTGATCCTCTCCTACGAGCAGTACTTC.

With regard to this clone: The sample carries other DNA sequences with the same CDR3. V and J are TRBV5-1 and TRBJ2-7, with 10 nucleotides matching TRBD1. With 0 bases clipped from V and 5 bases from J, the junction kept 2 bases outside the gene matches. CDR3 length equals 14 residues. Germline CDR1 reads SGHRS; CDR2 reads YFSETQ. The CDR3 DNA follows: TGCGCCAGCAGCTTGGGACAGGGGGCAAACGAGCAGTACTTC. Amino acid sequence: CASSLGQGANEQYF.

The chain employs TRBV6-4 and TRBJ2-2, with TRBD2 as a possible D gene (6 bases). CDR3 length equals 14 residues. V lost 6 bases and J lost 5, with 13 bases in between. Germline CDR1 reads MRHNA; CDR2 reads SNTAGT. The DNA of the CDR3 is TGTGCCAGCAGCCGGGAGCTGGGGACCGGGGAGCTGTTTTTT. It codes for CASSRELGTGELFF.

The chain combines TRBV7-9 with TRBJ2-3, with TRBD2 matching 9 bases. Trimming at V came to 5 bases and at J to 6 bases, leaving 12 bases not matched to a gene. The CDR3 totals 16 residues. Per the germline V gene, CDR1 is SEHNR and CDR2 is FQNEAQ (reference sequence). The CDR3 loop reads CASSPGTSIILDTQYF. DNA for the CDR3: TGTGCCAGCAGCCCCGGGACTAGCATAATTCTTGATACGCAGTATTTT.

The CDR3 nucleotides read TGTGCCAGCAGCGCCGGGGTTTCTGGAAACACCATATATTTT. Its translation: CASSAGVSGNTIYF. The rearrangement links TRBV7-9 to TRBJ1-3; no firm D call. From germline, CDR1 is SEHNR and CDR2 FQNEAQ (reference sequence). V was trimmed by 5 bases and J by 1 base, leaving 9 bases between them. The CDR3 spans 14 residues.

The CDR3 reads CASSTGTGGTDTQYF. The CDR3 DNA follows: TGCGCCAGCAGCACCGGGACCGGGGGCACAGATACGCAGTATTTT. This chain links TRBV5-1 with TRBJ2-3; TRBD1 or TRBD2 may be the D gene (5 bases each). Trimming removed 4 bases from V and 1 base from J, with 13 bases in between. Looked up from germline, CDR1 is SGHRS and CDR2 is YFSETQ. CDR3 length: 15 residues.

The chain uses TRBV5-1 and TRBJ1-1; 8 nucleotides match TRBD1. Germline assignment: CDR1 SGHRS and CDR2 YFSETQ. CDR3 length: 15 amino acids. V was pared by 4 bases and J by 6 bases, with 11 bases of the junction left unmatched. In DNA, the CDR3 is TGCGCCAGCAGCCTTGGGACAGGATCTAACTCTGAAGCTTTCTTT. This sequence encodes CASSLGTGSNSEAFF.